Presented here are 19 T cell receptor beta chains from one specimen sequenced in a study of blood T cell repertoires in COVID-19 (TCRdb year 2020). Libraries were constructed by the immunoSEQ multiplex PCR assay. TCRdb holds this immuneACCESS table with in-frame rearrangements only. Some clones are missing; in checked studies, unresolved V genes explain under half, and the rest has no known cause. For this sample there are roughly 500,000 clones; 70% to 90% appear just once. The ten largest clonotypes hold approximately 3% of the sample. The sequenced sample was peripheral blood. Source of these receptors: a human donor in a cohort sampled during active COVID-19.

J is TRBJ1-1 and V is TRBV10-3; a weak D match, TRBD1 (5 bases). Trimming stripped 6 bases from V and 5 bases from J, with 13 bases between. The V gene's germline CDR1 is ENHRY and CDR2 SYGVKD. CDR3 length: 13 amino acids. This chain's CDR3 is CAISQDGGTEAFF. Written as DNA, the CDR3 is TGTGCCATCAGCCAAGACGGGGGAACTGAAGCTTTCTTT.

V gene TRBV5-1 combines with J gene TRBJ2-2; perhaps TRBD2 as D (6 bases). In germline, CDR1 is SGHRS, CDR2 YFSETQ. This CDR3 has 16 amino acids. V dropped 0 bases and J dropped 2 bases, with 11 bases sitting between them. The CDR3 loop is CASSLGGGINTGELFF. CDR3 bases: TGCGCCAGCAGCTTGGGAGGAGGGATTAACACCGGGGAGCTGTTTTTT.

The rearrangement links TRBV5-1 to TRBJ2-6; maybe TRBD2 (5 bases). V was trimmed by 4 bases and J by 1 base, leaving 18 bases between them. The CDR3 is 18 amino acids. Germline CDR1 and CDR2: SGHRS and YFSETQ. The CDR3 nucleotides are TGCGCCAGCAGCCCTGCCCAAACGGGATCTTCTGGGGCCAACGTCCTGACTTTC. Protein sequence: CASSPAQTGSSGANVLTF.

This chain joins TRBV19 and TRBJ2-1; weak D call: TRBD2 (6 bases). V lost 0 bases and J 0 bases, leaving 12 bases between the germline ends. CDR1 is LNHDA and CDR2 is SQIVND in the germline V gene (reference sequence). The CDR3 length is 17 residues. CDR3 in amino acids: CASSIDPSGSSYNEQFF. The CDR3 DNA reads as TGTGCCAGTAGTATAGATCCGTCCGGGAGCTCCTACAATGAGCAGTTCTTC.

The rearrangement links TRBV5-1 to TRBJ2-5; tentative D call: TRBD1 (6 bases). Germline V gives CDR1 SGHRS, CDR2 YFSETQ. This CDR3 is built from 14 residues. The V end was cut by 6 bases, the J end by 10 bases, with 22 bases between. CDR3 sequence reads: CASMSRQEPWGQYF. CDR3 DNA: TGCGCCAGCATGAGCAGACAGGAGCCTTGGGGCCAGTACTTC.

The rearrangement uses TRBV29-1 and TRBJ1-1, with TRBD1 identical over 8 bases. Looked up from germline, CDR1 is SQVTM and CDR2 is ANQGSEA. V shed 7 bases and J 0 bases; nucleotides not matched to a gene: 10. The CDR3 has 15 residues. CDR3: CSASPQQGVNTEAFF. CDR3 in DNA: TGCAGCGCGTCTCCCCAACAGGGGGTGAACACTGAAGCTTTCTTT.

The chain couples TRBV7-9 to TRBJ2-2, with D perhaps TRBD1 (6 bases). The CDR3 consists of 15 residues. V was shortened by 3 bases and J by 5 bases, with 13 bases between the two germline ends. Germline CDR1 and CDR2: SEHNR and FQNEAQ (reference sequence). The CDR3 bases are TGTGCCAGCAGCTTGAGACAGGCCGGGACCGGGGAGCTGTTTTTT. Translated, it gives CASSLRQAGTGELFF.

The chain recombines TRBV24-1 with TRBJ2-1, with a tentative D call TRBD1 (7 bases). The germline V gene encodes CDR1 KGHDR and CDR2 SFDVKD. The CDR3 length is 18 residues. Trimming took off 3 bases at V and 0 bases at J, with 17 bases between the two ends. The CDR3 DNA reads as TGTGCCACCAGTGATCCGGGGAGGACAGGAAGCTCCTACAATGAGCAGTTCTTC. Translating gives CATSDPGRTGSSYNEQFF.

This chain connects TRBV9 to TRBJ2-3, with D uncertain. Germline assignment: CDR1 SGDLS and CDR2 YYNGEE. Trimming stripped 0 bases from V and 6 bases from J, with 17 bases between. The CDR3 consists of 16 residues. As DNA, the CDR3 is TGTGCCAGCAGCGTAGCGAGAATCGCCTCGCACGATACGCAGTATTTT. It encodes CASSVARIASHDTQYF.

The chain combines TRBV6-2 or TRBV6-3 with TRBJ2-7; D is perhaps TRBD1 (6 bases). This CDR3 comprises 15 residues. Between the trimmed V and J ends, which lost 6 bases and 2 bases, there was a span of 17 bases. Looked up from germline, CDR1 is MNHEY and CDR2 is SVGEGT. The DNA for the CDR3 is TGTGCCAGCAGCTCACTAAACAGGGTCCCCTACGAGCAGTACTTC. This translates into CASSSLNRVPYEQYF.

The chain has TRBV28 and TRBJ2-3; D not resolved. The germline V gene has CDR1 MDHEN and CDR2 SYDVKM. Trimming left V 2 bases short and J 1 base short, with 7 bases between. This CDR3 region has 14 residues. CDR3 coding DNA: TGTGCCAGCAGTTTAGTTGGGCGCACAGATACGCAGTATTTT. Translation gives CASSLVGRTDTQYF.

This clone was counted at least ten times. Other nucleotide sequences from this sample produce the same CDR3. The rearrangement links TRBV5-1 to TRBJ1-6; a weak D match, TRBD1 (6 bases). The germline V gene encodes CDR1 SGHRS and CDR2 YFSETQ. The CDR3 has 15 residues. V was shortened by 0 bases and J by 5 bases, with 9 bases between the two germline ends. The CDR3 nucleotides are TGCGCCAGCAGCTTGGGAAGGACAGATAATTCACCCCTCCACTTT. It is translated as CASSLGRTDNSPLHF.

The chain employs TRBV18 and TRBJ1-4, with 9 nucleotides matching TRBD1. Germline V gene lookup returns CDR1 KGHSH and CDR2 LQKENI. V was pared by 1 base and J by 2 bases, with 8 bases of the junction left unmatched. The CDR3 covers 18 residues. CDR3 residues: CASSPLGPGTGTNEKLFF. The CDR3 region has the DNA TGTGCCAGCTCACCACTGGGGCCGGGGACAGGGACTAATGAAAAACTGTTTTTT. Using reference TRBV18 and TRBJ1-4 for the parts outside the CDR3, the full variable domain is NAGVMQNPRHLVRRRGQEARLRCSPMKGHSHVYWYRQLPEEGLKFMVYLQKENIIDESGMPKERFSAEFPKEGPSILRIQQVVRGDSAAYFCASSPLGPGTGTNEKLFFGSGTQLSVL.

The chain carries TRBV13 and TRBJ2-7; 12 positions agree with TRBD1. CDR3 size: 14 residues. Germline-derived CDR1 and CDR2 are PRHDT and FYEKMQ (reference sequence). The V and J ends lost 5 bases and 5 bases, in that order; junction bases with no gene match: 4. CDR3 bases: TGTGCCAGCAGCCGGGACAGGGGGCTGGACGAGCAGTACTTC. Residues: CASSRDRGLDEQYF.

The chain couples TRBV7-8 to TRBJ1-4; D possibly corresponds to TRBD1 (6 bases). The CDR3 is 15 amino acids. Deletions cut 7 bases from V and 5 bases from J, with 17 bases between. Germline lookup yields CDR1 SGHVS and CDR2 FQNEAQ. The CDR3 DNA is TGTGCCAGCAAAGGCGGACAGAATGGCAATGAAAAACTGTTTTTT. Amino acid sequence: CASKGGQNGNEKLFF.

The V and J genes are TRBV7-9 and TRBJ1-4; 7 positions agree with TRBD1. Germline trimming cut 0 bases from V and 12 bases from J; bases unmatched to any gene: 1. This CDR3 comprises 12 residues. Germline V gene sequence: CDR1 SEHNR, CDR2 FQNEAQ (reference sequence). The CDR3 region is CASSLARGELFF. The CDR3 region has the DNA TGTGCCAGCAGCTTAGCCAGGGGGGAACTGTTTTTT.

The chain uses TRBV29-1 and TRBJ2-1; weak D call: TRBD2 (5 bases). The CDR3 contains 13 residues. Germline V lookup: CDR1 SQVTM, CDR2 ANQGSEA. V lost 6 bases to trimming and J lost 4 bases, with 13 bases between them. Here the CDR3 reads CSVEGQQYNEQFF. As DNA, the CDR3 is TGCAGCGTCGAGGGTCAGCAGTACAATGAGCAGTTCTTC.

The rearrangement links TRBV4-1 to TRBJ2-3, with 9 bases fitting TRBD1. Trimming at V came to 0 bases and at J to 4 bases, leaving 2 bases not matched to a gene. The CDR3 covers 15 residues. Germline CDR1 MGHRA, CDR2 YSYEKL. CDR3 coding DNA: TGCGCCAGCAGCCAAGAACAGGGGGCTCCAGATACGCAGTATTTT. Protein product: CASSQEQGAPDTQYF.

This clone was picked up one time. This chain connects TRBV19 to TRBJ1-5; 9 bases map to TRBD1. Germline V gene data show CDR1 as LNHDA and CDR2 as SQIVND (reference sequence). J was trimmed by 6 bases and V by 6 bases; bases with no gene match: 12. The CDR3 runs 16 residues. CDR3 residues: CASRDSGQGLIQPQHF. The CDR3 coding sequence is TGTGCCAGTAGAGATTCGGGACAGGGTTTAATTCAGCCCCAGCATTTT.